These 4 T cell receptor beta chains were all obtained from the same sample, sequenced in a study of shared clonotypes between healthy human individuals. Produced via immunoSEQ multiplex PCR; TCRdb's table is partial and in-frame only. The repertoire holds under 1,900,000 clones, with 98% to 99% as singletons. The specimen was naive CD4+ T cells sorted from blood. Subset defined: CD45RA+ positively selected. These receptors all come from a young man in good health.

The gene calls are TRBV2 and TRBJ2-7, with a possible D match to TRBD2 (6 bases). From germline, CDR1 is SNHLY and CDR2 FYNNEI. CDR3 length: 14 amino acids. Deletions cut 7 bases from V and 0 bases from J, with 13 bases between. DNA of the CDR3: TGTGCCAGCACCAGACTAGGTAGCTCCTACGAGCAGTACTTC. Translating it yields CASTRLGSSYEQYF. Based on the CDR3 plus reference TRBV2 and TRBJ2-7, the full variable domain is EPEVTQTPSHQVTQMGQEVILRCVPISNHLYFYWYRQILGQKVEFLVSFYNNEISEKSEIFDDQFSVERPDGSNFTLKIRSTKLEDSAMYFCASTRLGSSYEQYFGPGTRLTVT.

This clone was seen a handful of times. This sample includes further DNA sequences coding for the same CDR3. The chain combines TRBV6-5 with TRBJ1-1, with D tentatively TRBD1 (5 bases). Trimming took off 2 bases at V and 4 bases at J, with 5 bases between the two ends. Looked up from germline, CDR1 is MNHEY and CDR2 is SVGAGI. This CDR3 is 12 amino acids long. CDR3 sequence: CASSYGGTEAFF. The CDR3 DNA reads TGTGCCAGCAGTTACGGGGGCACTGAAGCTTTCTTT.

This chain connects TRBV11-2 to TRBJ2-7, with D maybe TRBD1 (5 bases). Germline-derived CDR1 and CDR2 are SGHAT and FQNNGV. V lost 8 bases and J 3 bases, leaving 8 bases between the germline ends. The CDR3 length is 11 residues. CDR3 DNA: TGTGCCAGCGTCGACAGCTACGAGCAGTACTTC. It yields the protein CASVDSYEQYF.

Comments on this clone: Distinct nucleotide sequences in the sample also encode this CDR3. V is TRBV6-1 and J is TRBJ2-7; no clear D gene. V gave up 0 bases and J gave up 2 bases, with 5 bases separating them. In germline, CDR1 is MNHNS, CDR2 SASEGT. There are 13 residues in the CDR3. CDR3 amino acids: CASSEAGPYEQYF. The CDR3, as DNA: TGTGCCAGCAGTGAAGCTGGGCCCTACGAGCAGTACTTC.